The 27 T cell receptor beta chains reported below all come from one sample, sequenced in a study of T cell responses to AZD1222 COVID-19 vaccine. Produced via immunoSEQ multiplex PCR; TCRdb's table is partial and in-frame only. Of 120,000 to 150,000 clones listed, about 90% were seen once; the top ten hold approximately 1.6%. The sample in question was peripheral blood, obtained 28 days after the second AZD1222 dose. The receptors come from an adult who received the AZD1222 COVID-19 vaccine.

Only a few counts were recorded for this clone. The identical CDR3 is also encoded by other nucleotide sequences in the sample. This sequence joins TRBV7-9 and TRBJ2-1; D gene uncertain. Per the germline V gene, CDR1 is SEHNR and CDR2 is FQNEAQ (reference sequence). CDR3 size: 15 residues. V lost 3 bases to trimming and J lost 4 bases, with 13 bases between them. DNA of the CDR3: TGTGCCAGCAGCTTTGGTAGTGGGGATTACAATGAGCAGTTCTTC. Amino acid sequence: CASSFGSGDYNEQFF.

The chain carries TRBV11-2 and TRBJ1-5; no clear D. Germline V gene data show CDR1 as SGHAT and CDR2 as FQNNGV. This CDR3 region has 13 residues. V lost 3 bases to trimming and J lost 1 base, with 4 bases between them. CDR3 bases: TGTGCCAGCAGCTTGCAGAGCAATCAGCCCCAGCATTTT. It codes for CASSLQSNQPQHF.

This CDR3 reads CASSFREYGELFF. The CDR3 DNA is TGTGCCAGCAGCTTTCGGGAATACGGGGAGCTGTTTTTT. The chain is built from TRBV7-9 and TRBJ2-2; weak D call: TRBD2 (5 bases). V lost 3 bases and J lost 7, with 9 bases in between. The CDR3 sequence is 13 residues long. Germline lookup yields CDR1 SEHNR and CDR2 FQNEAQ (reference sequence).

This sequence joins TRBV14 and TRBJ2-1, with 8 bases aligning to TRBD1. J lost 0 bases, V lost 4 bases, and 2 bases had no gene match. CDR1 and CDR2 from the germline V gene are SGHDN and FVKESK. The CDR3 is 15 residues long. This CDR3 is CASSRDRSSYNEQFF. CDR3 nucleotides: TGTGCCAGCAGCCGGGACAGGAGCTCCTACAATGAGCAGTTCTTC.

This CDR3 reads CASSFRWERAEAFF. The CDR3 bases are TGTGCCAGCAGTTTTAGGTGGGAGCGCGCTGAAGCTTTCTTT. The chain links TRBV6-2 or TRBV6-3 to TRBJ1-1, with D unclear. Germline V gives CDR1 MNHEY, CDR2 SVGEGT. Between the trimmed V and J ends, which lost 4 bases and 6 bases, there was a span of 15 bases. This CDR3 spans 14 amino acids.

Only one count was recorded for this clone. The CDR3 region is CASSLDSWSEKLFF. CDR3 DNA sequence: TGTGCCAGCAGCTTGGACAGCTGGAGTGAAAAACTGTTTTTT. The chain links TRBV5-4 to TRBJ1-4, with unresolved D. Trimming took 0 bases from V and 7 from J, leaving 10 bases between them. The CDR3 is 14 amino acids. Germline-derived CDR1 and CDR2 are SGHNT and YYREEE (reference sequence).

The table lists this clone with a count of one. V gene TRBV28 combines with J gene TRBJ1-2, with a weak D call TRBD1 (6 bases). Trimming removed 6 bases from V and 5 bases from J, with 16 bases in between. The CDR3 extends over 14 amino acids. In germline, CDR1 is MDHEN, CDR2 SYDVKM. The CDR3 loop is CASREIGGEYGYTF. CDR3 DNA: TGTGCCAGCAGGGAGATCGGGGGCGAATATGGCTACACCTTC.

The CDR3 loop is CASSLMTSGGLNTGELFF. CDR3 in DNA: TGTGCCAGCAGCCTGATGACTAGCGGGGGCCTAAACACCGGGGAGCTGTTTTTT. The chain is built from TRBV3-1 (or the pseudogene TRBV3-2) and TRBJ2-2, with 12 bases matching TRBD2. CDR3 length: 18 amino acids. Trimming removed 4 bases from V and 2 bases from J; junction bases left unmatched: 8. Germline V gene sequence: CDR1 LGHDT, CDR2 YNNKEL (reference sequence).

V and J are TRBV5-8 and TRBJ1-1, with a weak D call TRBD1 (5 bases). Deletions cut 2 bases from V and 5 bases from J, with 10 bases between. Germline V gene lookup returns CDR1 SGHTS and CDR2 YDEGEE. CDR3 length equals 13 residues. CDR3 amino acids: CASSFLRVTEAFF. The CDR3 nucleotides read TGTGCCAGCAGCTTCCTCAGGGTTACTGAAGCTTTCTTT.

The gene calls are TRBV4-3 and TRBJ1-1; D gene ambiguous. The V gene's germline CDR1 is LGHNA and CDR2 YSLEER. V dropped 0 bases and J dropped 3 bases, with 20 bases sitting between them. CDR3 length equals 18 residues. The CDR3 DNA reads TGCGCCAGCAGCCAAGATTCCAGGAGAACACTGGCCCACACTGAAGCTTTCTTT. As protein: CASSQDSRRTLAHTEAFF.

This clone was observed a single time. V and J are TRBV11-2 and TRBJ2-2, with TRBD2 matching over 11 bases. This CDR3 region has 16 residues. With V trimmed by 5 bases and J by 6 bases, 8 bases remained unmatched. The germline gives CDR1 SGHAT, CDR2 FQNNGV. The CDR3 nucleotides read TGTGCCAGCAGCCCTCTAGCGGGGGGACCCCCCGGGGAGCTGTTTTTT. It translates to CASSPLAGGPPGELFF.

The V call is TRBV19, the J call TRBJ1-5; no reliable D call. Germline V gene lookup returns CDR1 LNHDA and CDR2 SQIVND (reference sequence). With 1 base removed from V and 1 base from J, the gap between germline ends came to 5 bases. The CDR3 runs to 14 residues. The CDR3: CASSIAVSNQPQHF. CDR3 DNA: TGTGCCAGTAGTATAGCGGTGAGCAATCAGCCCCAGCATTTT.

The genes are TRBV3-1 (or the pseudogene TRBV3-2) and TRBJ2-4; 7 positions agree with TRBD2. The CDR3 has 17 amino acids. Trimming removed 3 bases from V and 2 bases from J; junction bases left unmatched: 10. Germline assignment: CDR1 LGHDT and CDR2 YNNKEL (reference sequence). In nucleotides, the CDR3 is TGTGCCAGCAGCCATACAATTCCGGGGACTACCAAAAACATTCAGTACTTC. The encoded protein is CASSHTIPGTTKNIQYF.

The J gene is TRBJ1-2, the V gene TRBV7-8; D might be TRBD1 (5 bases). V was cut by 5 bases and J by 5 bases, with 18 bases left in between. The length of the CDR3 is 15 residues. Per germline, CDR1 SGHVS and CDR2 FQNEAQ. The CDR3 protein is CASSPSIGTFYGYTF. DNA of the CDR3: TGTGCCAGCAGCCCATCAATCGGGACCTTTTATGGCTACACCTTC.

The genes are TRBV4-1 and TRBJ2-7, with a possible D match to TRBD1 (6 bases). The germline V gene has CDR1 MGHRA and CDR2 YSYEKL. V gave up 3 bases and J gave up 3 bases, with 15 bases separating them. The CDR3 is 15 amino acids. Written as DNA, the CDR3 is TGCGCCAGCAGCCAGGAACCAGGGGTGAACTACGAGCAGTACGTC. Protein product: CASSQEPGVNYEQYV.

The chain is built from TRBV7-9 and TRBJ2-1, with 10 positions matching TRBD1. The trim removed 5 bases at V and 7 bases at J, leaving 8 bases unmatched. The CDR3 contains 15 residues. Germline V gene lookup returns CDR1 SEHNR and CDR2 FQNEAQ (reference sequence). The CDR3 protein is CASSHSGQGVNEQFF. Written as DNA, the CDR3 is TGTGCCAGCAGCCATTCAGGACAGGGGGTAAATGAGCAGTTCTTC.

The chain uses TRBV7-9 and TRBJ1-1, with D tentatively TRBD1 (6 bases). CDR1 and CDR2 from the germline V gene are SEHNR and FQNEAQ (reference sequence). CDR3 length: 12 amino acids. Trimming stripped 6 bases from V and 8 bases from J, with 13 bases between. DNA of the CDR3: TGTGCCAGCAGAGTAACAGGGCCCGAAGCTTTCTTT. This gives the protein CASRVTGPEAFF.

The CDR3 loop reads CASSQDTLSGWKETQYF. CDR3 nucleotide sequence: TGTGCCAGCAGCCAAGATACCCTGAGCGGGTGGAAAGAGACCCAGTACTTC. The chain links TRBV14 to TRBJ2-5; D might be TRBD2 (6 bases). The CDR3 has 17 amino acids. The germline V and J ends were trimmed by 0 bases and 3 bases, with 17 bases remaining between them. The germline gives CDR1 SGHDN, CDR2 FVKESK.

This chain joins TRBV19 and TRBJ1-2; TRBD1 agrees at 7 bases. Germline loops: CDR1 LNHDA, CDR2 SQIVND (reference sequence). This CDR3 contains 13 residues. The V gene end was trimmed by 5 bases and the J gene end by 7 bases; junction bases not matched to a gene: 7. Written as DNA, the CDR3 is TGTGCCAGTAGTGGCCAGGGGGGTAGTGGCTACACCTTC. It translates to CASSGQGGSGYTF.

The chain joins TRBV2 to TRBJ1-4; no firm D call. Germline V gives CDR1 SNHLY, CDR2 FYNNEI. The V end was cut by 6 bases, the J end by 8 bases, with 16 bases between. The CDR3 loop spans 14 amino acids. CDR3 region: CASSPRTFGEKLFF. In DNA, the CDR3 is TGTGCCAGCAGCCCCAGGACCTTCGGGGAAAAACTGTTTTTT.

This clone appeared a few times. The V gene is TRBV9, the J gene TRBJ1-6, with D uncertain. The CDR3 has 17 amino acids. The V gene lost 0 bases and the J gene lost 0 bases, with 10 bases spanning the gap. Germline V gene sequence: CDR1 SGDLS, CDR2 YYNGEE. CDR3 residues: CASSVAVSSSYNSPLHF. CDR3 DNA: TGTGCCAGCAGCGTAGCGGTCTCTAGCTCCTATAATTCACCCCTCCACTTT.

The chain carries TRBV11-3 and TRBJ2-1, with 16 bases identical to TRBD2. Trimming cost V 9 bases and J 7 bases; bases outside gene matches: 9. Germline V gene sequence: CDR1 SGHNT, CDR2 YENEEA. The length of the CDR3 is 16 residues. The CDR3 DNA reads TGTGCCAGAGGGACTAGCGGGAGGGCCGGGGAGAATGAGCAGTTCTTC. Protein sequence: CARGTSGRAGENEQFF.

The gene calls are TRBV5-3 and TRBJ1-2; D is perhaps TRBD1 (5 bases). TRBV5-3 is labeled an ORF, and its function is uncertain. V shed 1 base and J shed 8 bases, with 27 bases lying between them. The CDR3 covers 18 residues. The CDR3 DNA sequence: TGTGCCAGAAGCTTGTGGGGGAGGGACGGTCTCGGACGATGGGGCTACACCTTC. Its translation: CARSLWGRDGLGRWGYTF.

This sequence joins TRBV6-1 and TRBJ1-5; D is unclear. The CDR3 sequence is 14 residues long. The V and J ends lost 3 bases and 6 bases respectively, with 12 bases between them. CDR1 is MNHNS, CDR2 SASEGT, per germline. The CDR3 region is CASSEGASGQPQHF. The CDR3 DNA reads as TGTGCCAGCAGTGAGGGCGCCTCCGGTCAGCCCCAGCATTTT.

The J gene is TRBJ2-2, the V gene TRBV9; maybe TRBD1 (7 bases). The CDR3 totals 15 residues. Trimming removed 4 bases at V and 6 bases at J, with 16 bases between. In germline, CDR1 is SGDLS, CDR2 YYNGEE. The CDR3 region has the DNA TGTGCCAGCAGCCCCCAGGGGGGCCTAGCCGGGGAGCTGTTTTTT. Residues: CASSPQGGLAGELFF.

The rearrangement uses TRBV13 and TRBJ2-5; 11 bases fit TRBD2. Per germline, CDR1 PRHDT and CDR2 FYEKMQ (reference sequence). The V segment lost 6 bases and the J segment 4 bases; nucleotides outside the gene matches: 10. The CDR3 length is 16 residues. CDR3 DNA: TGTGCCAGCAGTCAGTTACGTACTAGCGGGGGAGAGACCCAGTACTTC. Translating gives CASSQLRTSGGETQYF.

This sequence joins TRBV3-1 (or the pseudogene TRBV3-2) and TRBJ2-1; 16 nucleotides line up with TRBD2. Unmatched junction bases numbered 5, after V lost 2 bases and J lost 7 bases. The germline CDR1 and CDR2 sequences are LGHDT and YNNKEL (reference sequence). The CDR3 runs 17 residues. The CDR3 spells CASSQSPGLAGGNEQFF. The CDR3 bases are TGTGCCAGCAGCCAATCCCCGGGACTAGCGGGGGGGAATGAGCAGTTCTTC.